Listed below are T cell receptor beta chains from one sample, sequenced in a study of OX40 agonist ivuxolimab in advanced cancers. Profiling relied on immunoSEQ multiplex PCR, and the TCRdb table lists in-frame clones only, not all of them. The table lists approximately 74,000 clones, roughly 85% of them singletons. The source material was CD4+ or CD8+ T cells sorted from blood, sampled in a trial of the OX40 agonist ivuxolimab. These receptors came from an adult with an advanced solid tumor such as melanoma, head and neck, liver or kidney cancer. CDR3s include the opening cysteine and the closing phenylalanine or tryptophan. A D gene is named only where the DNA matches it firmly. Clone size is given for some rows only: seen once, a few or many times, or a class if the clone is expanded.

clone_size,j_call,d_call,v_call,cdr3_aa,cdr3_nt
-,TRBJ2-1,-,TRBV5-1,CASSLGGSYNEQFF,TGCGCCAGCAGCTTGGGGGGGAGTTACAATGAGCAGTTCTTC
-,TRBJ2-3,TRBD1,TRBV14,CASSQRTTGGGPDTQYF,TGTGCCAGCAGCCAGCGGACGACAGGGGGCGGTCCAGATACGCAGTATTTT
-,TRBJ2-7,-,TRBV9,CASSGLPPYEQYF,TGTGCCAGCAGTGGACTACCGCCTTACGAGCAGTACTTC
-,TRBJ1-2,-,TRBV30,CAWSRGTIGYTF,TGTGCCTGGAGCCGAGGGACAATTGGCTACACCTTC
-,TRBJ1-1,-,TRBV11-3,CASSFQVNTEAFF,TGTGCCAGCAGCTTCCAGGTGAACACTGAAGCTTTCTTT
-,TRBJ2-3,-,TRBV30,CVWAVHRTDTQYF,TGTGTATGGGCAGTACACCGCACAGATACGCAGTATTTT
-,TRBJ2-5,-,TRBV5-1,CASSLDQETQYF,TGCGCCAGCAGCTTGGACCAAGAGACCCAGTACTTC
-,TRBJ1-6,TRBD1,TRBV6-5,CASSRQGGNSPLHF,TGTGCCAGCAGTAGACAGGGGGGAAATTCACCCCTCCACTTT
-,TRBJ2-7,TRBD1,TRBV6-1,CASTIRQGGAYEQYF,TGTGCCAGCACCATCCGACAGGGGGGGGCCTACGAGCAGTACTTC
-,TRBJ1-1,-,TRBV9,CASSVIRAGNTEAFF,TGTGCCAGCAGCGTGATCCGGGCAGGGAACACTGAAGCTTTCTTT
-,TRBJ2-3,TRBD1,TRBV2,CASRIGQGADTQYF,TGTGCCAGTCGCATAGGTCAGGGGGCAGATACGCAGTATTTT
-,TRBJ1-2,-,TRBV2,CASSETLTGGYTF,TGTGCCAGCAGTGAAACACTCACCGGTGGCTACACCTTC
-,TRBJ1-1,-,TRBV29-1,CSVLTDGNTEAFF,TGCAGCGTTCTTACCGACGGGAACACTGAAGCTTTCTTT
-,TRBJ1-6,-,TRBV15,CATSRVGDPNSPLHF,TGTGCCACCAGCAGAGTGGGGGACCCCAATTCACCCCTCCACTTT
-,TRBJ2-7,TRBD1,TRBV18,CASSPRGTDSYEQYF,TGTGCCAGCTCACCACGAGGGACAGATTCCTACGAGCAGTACTTC
-,TRBJ1-1,TRBD1,TRBV28,CASREGTGAEAFF,TGTGCCAGCAGGGAAGGGACAGGCGCTGAAGCTTTCTTT
few,TRBJ2-1,-,TRBV5-6,CASSPLTRRADEQFF,TGTGCCAGCAGCCCTCTGACTAGAAGAGCAGATGAGCAGTTCTTC
-,TRBJ2-7,TRBD1,TRBV11-2,CASSLGRQGSYEQYF,TGTGCCAGCAGCTTAGGCCGACAGGGATCCTACGAGCAGTACTTC
-,TRBJ1-2,-,TRBV7-9,CASSLGRTVIYGYTF,TGTGCCAGCAGCTTAGGTCGGACCGTCATTTATGGCTACACCTTC
-,TRBJ1-2,-,TRBV14,CASSPARAGYTF,TGTGCCAGCAGCCCCGCGAGGGCCGGCTACACCTTC
-,TRBJ2-1,TRBD2,TRBV7-2,CASSSYTSGRPGEQFF,TGTGCCAGCAGCTCGTACACTAGCGGGAGGCCGGGGGAGCAGTTCTTC
-,TRBJ1-3,-,TRBV5-8,CASSIVDSRGNTIYF,TGTGCCAGCAGCATAGTGGACAGTAGAGGAAACACCATATATTTT
-,TRBJ2-7,TRBD1,TRBV30,CALGQGAYEQYF,TGTGCCTTGGGACAGGGGGCCTACGAGCAGTACTTC
-,TRBJ1-6,-,TRBV19,CASKGVRNSPLHF,TGTGCCAGTAAAGGGGTCCGGAATTCACCCCTCCACTTT
-,TRBJ2-2,TRBD2,TRBV18,CASSSTSAGGGTGELFF,TGTGCCAGCTCATCCACGTCCGCGGGAGGAGGCACCGGGGAGCTGTTTTTT
-,TRBJ1-2,-,TRBV19,CASSPRRVYGYTF,TGTGCCAGTAGTCCCCGGAGAGTTTATGGCTACACCTTC
-,TRBJ1-4,-,TRBV10-2,CASRTGAQEKLFF,TGCGCCAGCAGGACGGGGGCCCAGGAAAAACTGTTTTTT
-,TRBJ1-2,TRBD1,TRBV7-6,CASSSGTGSSLYGYTF,TGTGCCAGCAGCTCAGGGACAGGGAGTTCCCTCTATGGCTACACCTTC
-,TRBJ1-1,TRBD1,TRBV5-3,CARSLGDRGDTEAFF,TGTGCCAGAAGCCTCGGGGACAGAGGGGACACTGAAGCTTTCTTT
-,TRBJ1-2,TRBD1,TRBV15,CATSRDRREGASYTF,TGTGCCACCAGCAGAGATCGGCGAGAGGGGGCGAGCTACACCTTC
-,TRBJ2-5,-,TRBV21-1,CASSKFAGYETQYF,TGTGCCAGCAGCAAATTCGCAGGATACGAGACCCAGTACTTC
-,TRBJ2-5,-,TRBV9,CASSVGGQETQYF,TGTGCCAGCAGCGTCGGGGGCCAAGAGACCCAGTACTTC
-,TRBJ2-7,TRBD1,TRBV5-4,CASSLAGTEGHEQYF,TGTGCCAGCAGCTTGGCTGGGACAGAGGGGCACGAGCAGTACTTC
-,TRBJ2-5,TRBD2,TRBV29-1,CSVDPAGVETQYF,TGCAGCGTTGATCCAGCGGGAGTAGAGACCCAGTACTTC
-,TRBJ1-1,TRBD1,TRBV27,CASSSGVTGAEAFF,TGTGCCAGCAGTAGTGGAGTAACAGGGGCTGAAGCTTTCTTT
-,TRBJ1-6,-,TRBV5-5,CASSSWLTGVNSPLHF,TGTGCCAGCAGTTCTTGGTTGACAGGAGTTAATTCACCCCTCCACTTT
-,TRBJ1-2,-,TRBV7-9,CATNPGTSNYGYTF,TGTGCCACCAACCCCGGGACGTCTAACTATGGCTACACCTTC
-,TRBJ1-5,TRBD1,TRBV30,CAWDPGQGRNQPQHF,TGTGCCTGGGACCCAGGACAGGGACGGAATCAGCCCCAGCATTTT
-,TRBJ2-5,-,TRBV11-2,CASSLVRETQYF,TGTGCCAGCAGCTTAGTAAGAGAGACCCAGTACTTC
-,TRBJ1-1,-,TRBV27,CASSRTVNTEAFF,TGTGCCAGCAGCCGGACAGTTAACACTGAAGCTTTCTTT
-,TRBJ1-1,-,TRBV6-1,CASRRSDSNEAFF,TGTGCCAGCAGAAGATCGGACAGCAATGAAGCTTTCTTT
-,TRBJ2-7,TRBD1,TRBV5-4,CASSLGGGPYEQYF,TGTGCCAGCAGCTTGGGAGGGGGCCCCTACGAGCAGTACTTC
-,TRBJ1-2,-,TRBV27,CASSLGSGGLYGYTF,TGTGCCAGCAGTTTGGGCAGCGGGGGACTCTATGGCTACACCTTC
-,TRBJ1-1,-,TRBV15,CATSRAYSMNTEAFF,TGTGCCACCAGCAGAGCCTATTCTATGAACACTGAAGCTTTCTTT
-,TRBJ1-1,TRBD1,TRBV30,CAWSADRGTEAFF,TGTGCCTGGAGTGCAGACAGGGGCACTGAAGCTTTCTTT
-,TRBJ1-5,-,TRBV15,CATSRDSSNQPQHF,TGTGCCACCAGCAGGGACAGTTCTAATCAGCCCCAGCATTTT
-,TRBJ1-2,TRBD1,TRBV12-5,CASGLMTGVGYTF,TGTGCTAGTGGTTTGATGACAGGGGTTGGCTACACCTTC
few,TRBJ2-5,TRBD1,TRBV9,CASSGLGTGRETQYF,TGTGCCAGCAGTGGACTTGGGACAGGGCGAGAGACCCAGTACTTC
-,TRBJ1-1,-,TRBV29-1,CSVGRRNTEAFF,TGCAGCGTAGGACGGAGGAACACTGAAGCTTTCTTT
once,TRBJ2-5,-,TRBV19,CASSIGMTPSGETQYF,TGTGCCAGTAGTATAGGTATGACACCTTCAGGAGAGACCCAGTACTTC
-,TRBJ2-2,-,TRBV7-2,CASSPLGGAGELFF,TGTGCCAGCAGCCCCCTTGGCGGCGCCGGGGAGCTGTTTTTT